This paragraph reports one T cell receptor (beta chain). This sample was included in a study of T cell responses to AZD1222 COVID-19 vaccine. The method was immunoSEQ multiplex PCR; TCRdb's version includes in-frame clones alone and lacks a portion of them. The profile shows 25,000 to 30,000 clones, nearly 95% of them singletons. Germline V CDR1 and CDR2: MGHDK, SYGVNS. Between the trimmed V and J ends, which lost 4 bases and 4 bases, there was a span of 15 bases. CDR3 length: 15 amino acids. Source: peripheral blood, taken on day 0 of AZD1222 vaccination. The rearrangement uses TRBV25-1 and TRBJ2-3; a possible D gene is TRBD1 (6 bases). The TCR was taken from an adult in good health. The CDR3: CASSGYRDPADTQYF. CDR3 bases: TGTGCCAGCAGTGGGTACAGGGATCCTGCAGATACGCAGTATTTT.